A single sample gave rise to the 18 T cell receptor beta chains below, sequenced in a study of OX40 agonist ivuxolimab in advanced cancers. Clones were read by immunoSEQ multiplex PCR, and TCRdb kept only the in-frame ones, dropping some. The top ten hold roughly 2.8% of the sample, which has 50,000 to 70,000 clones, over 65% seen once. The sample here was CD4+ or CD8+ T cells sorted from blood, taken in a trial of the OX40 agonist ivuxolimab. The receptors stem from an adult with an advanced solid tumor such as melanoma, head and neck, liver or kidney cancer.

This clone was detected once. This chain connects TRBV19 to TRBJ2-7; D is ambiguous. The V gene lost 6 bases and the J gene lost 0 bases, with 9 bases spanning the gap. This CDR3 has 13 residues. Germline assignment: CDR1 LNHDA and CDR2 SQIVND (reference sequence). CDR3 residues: CASRAVSSYEQYF. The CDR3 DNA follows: TGTGCCAGTAGGGCGGTGAGCTCCTACGAGCAGTACTTC.

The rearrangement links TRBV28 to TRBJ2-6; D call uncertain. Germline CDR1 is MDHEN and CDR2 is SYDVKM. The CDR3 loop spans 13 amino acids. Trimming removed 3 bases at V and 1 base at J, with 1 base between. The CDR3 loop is CASSFSGANVLTF. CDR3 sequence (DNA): TGTGCCAGCAGTTTTTCTGGGGCCAACGTCCTGACTTTC.

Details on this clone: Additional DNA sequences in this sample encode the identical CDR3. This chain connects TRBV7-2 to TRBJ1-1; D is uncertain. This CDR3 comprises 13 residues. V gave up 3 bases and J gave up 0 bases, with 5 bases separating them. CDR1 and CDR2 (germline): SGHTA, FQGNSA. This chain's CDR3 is CASSFLVNTEAFF. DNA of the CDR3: TGTGCCAGCAGCTTTTTGGTGAACACTGAAGCTTTCTTT.

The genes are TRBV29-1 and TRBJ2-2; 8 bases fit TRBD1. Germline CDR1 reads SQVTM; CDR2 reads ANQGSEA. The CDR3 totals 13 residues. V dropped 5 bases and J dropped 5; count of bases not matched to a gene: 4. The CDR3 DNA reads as TGCAGCGTTAGGACAGGGCGGACCGGGGAGCTGTTTTTT. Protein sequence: CSVRTGRTGELFF.

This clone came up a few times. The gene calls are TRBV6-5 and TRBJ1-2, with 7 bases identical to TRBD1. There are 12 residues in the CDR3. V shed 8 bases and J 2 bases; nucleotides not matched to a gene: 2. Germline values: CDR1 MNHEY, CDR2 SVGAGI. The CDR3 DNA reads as TGTGCCAGCGTGGGACAGAACTATGGCTACACCTTC. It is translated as CASVGQNYGYTF.

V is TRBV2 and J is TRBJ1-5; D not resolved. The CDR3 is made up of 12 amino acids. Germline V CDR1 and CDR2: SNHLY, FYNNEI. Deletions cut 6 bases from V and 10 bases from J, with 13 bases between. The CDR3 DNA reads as TGTGCCAGCAGCCAAGCCGTACTACCCCAGCATTTT. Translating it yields CASSQAVLPQHF.

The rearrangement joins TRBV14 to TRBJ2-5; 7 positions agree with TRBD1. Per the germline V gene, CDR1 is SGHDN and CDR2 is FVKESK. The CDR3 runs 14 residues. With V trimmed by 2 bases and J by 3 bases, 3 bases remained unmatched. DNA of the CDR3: TGTGCCAGCAGCCAACTTGGACAGGAAGAGACCCAGTACTTC. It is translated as CASSQLGQEETQYF.

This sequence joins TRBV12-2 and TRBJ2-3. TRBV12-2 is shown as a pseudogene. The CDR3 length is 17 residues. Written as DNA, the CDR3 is TGTGCAAGTCGCTCCACCGGGACCTTCGTACACACAGATACGCAGTATTTT. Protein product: CASRSTGTFVHTDTQYF.

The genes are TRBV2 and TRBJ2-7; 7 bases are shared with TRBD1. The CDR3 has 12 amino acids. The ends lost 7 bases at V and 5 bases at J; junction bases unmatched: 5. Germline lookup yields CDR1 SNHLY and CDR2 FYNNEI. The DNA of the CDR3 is TGTGCCAGCAATATACAGGGGAACGAGCAGTACTTC. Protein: CASNIQGNEQYF.

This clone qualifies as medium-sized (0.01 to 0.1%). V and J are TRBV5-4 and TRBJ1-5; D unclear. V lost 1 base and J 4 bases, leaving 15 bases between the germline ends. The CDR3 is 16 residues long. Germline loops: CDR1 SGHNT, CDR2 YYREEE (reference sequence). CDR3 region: CASSLMGAARNQPQHF. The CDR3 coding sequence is TGTGCCAGCAGCTTGATGGGAGCTGCCCGGAATCAGCCCCAGCATTTT. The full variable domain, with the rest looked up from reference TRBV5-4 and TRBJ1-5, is ETGVTQSPTHLIKTRGQQVTLRCSSQSGHNTVSWYQQALGQGPQFIFQYYREEENGRGNFPPRFSGLQFPNYSSELNVNALELDDSALYLCASSLMGAARNQPQHFGDGTRLSIL.

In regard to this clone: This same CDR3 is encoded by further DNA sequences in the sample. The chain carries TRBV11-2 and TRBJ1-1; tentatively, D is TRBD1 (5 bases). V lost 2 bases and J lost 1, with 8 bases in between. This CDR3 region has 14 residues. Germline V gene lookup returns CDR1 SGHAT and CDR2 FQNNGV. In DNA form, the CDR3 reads TGTGCCAGCAGCTTACGACAGCAGAACACTGAAGCTTTCTTT. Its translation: CASSLRQQNTEAFF.

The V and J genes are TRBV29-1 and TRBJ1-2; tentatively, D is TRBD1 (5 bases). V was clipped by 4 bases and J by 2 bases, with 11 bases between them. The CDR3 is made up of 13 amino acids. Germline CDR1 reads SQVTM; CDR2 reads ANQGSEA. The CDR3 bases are TGCAGCGTTGGAGACCGACAGAACTATGGCTACACCTTC. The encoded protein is CSVGDRQNYGYTF. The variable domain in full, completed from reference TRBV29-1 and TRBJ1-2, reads SAVISQKPSRDICQRGTSLTIQCQVDSQVTMMFWYRQQPGQSLTLIATANQGSEATYESGFVIDKFPISRPNLTFSTLTVSNMSPEDSSIYLCSVGDRQNYGYTFGSGTRLTVV.

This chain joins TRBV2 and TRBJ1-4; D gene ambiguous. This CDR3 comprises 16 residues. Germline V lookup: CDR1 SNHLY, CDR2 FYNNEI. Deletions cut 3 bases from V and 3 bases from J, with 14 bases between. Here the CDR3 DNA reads TGTGCCAGCAGTGACGGCCAACCTGGGGCTAATGAAAAACTGTTTTTT. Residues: CASSDGQPGANEKLFF.

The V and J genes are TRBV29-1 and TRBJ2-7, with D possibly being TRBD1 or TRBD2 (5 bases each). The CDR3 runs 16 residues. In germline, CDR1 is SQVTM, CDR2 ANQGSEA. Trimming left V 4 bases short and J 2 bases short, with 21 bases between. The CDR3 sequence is CSVVRGNVGDPYEQYF. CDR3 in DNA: TGCAGCGTTGTTAGAGGGAACGTCGGGGACCCCTACGAGCAGTACTTC.

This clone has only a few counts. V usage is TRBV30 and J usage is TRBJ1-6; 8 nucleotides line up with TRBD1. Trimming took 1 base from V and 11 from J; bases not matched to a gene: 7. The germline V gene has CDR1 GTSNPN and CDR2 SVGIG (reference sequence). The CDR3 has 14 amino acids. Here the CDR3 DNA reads TGTGCCTGGAGTGCGTCAGGGGGCAGGGCACCCCTCCACTTT. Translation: CAWSASGGRAPLHF.

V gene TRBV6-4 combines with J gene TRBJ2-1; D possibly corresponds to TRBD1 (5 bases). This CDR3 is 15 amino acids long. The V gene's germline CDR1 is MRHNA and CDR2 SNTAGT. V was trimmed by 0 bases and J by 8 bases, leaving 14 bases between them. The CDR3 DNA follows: TGTGCCAGCAGTGACTCCCAGGGCCCTTTCGATGAGCAGTTCTTC. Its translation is CASSDSQGPFDEQFF.

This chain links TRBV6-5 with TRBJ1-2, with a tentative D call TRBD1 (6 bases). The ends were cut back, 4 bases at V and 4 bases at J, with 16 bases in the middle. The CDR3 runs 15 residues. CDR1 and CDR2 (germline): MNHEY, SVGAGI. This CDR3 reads CASSSYTGGLYGYTF. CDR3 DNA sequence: TGTGCCAGCAGTTCCTATACCGGGGGGCTCTATGGCTACACCTTC.

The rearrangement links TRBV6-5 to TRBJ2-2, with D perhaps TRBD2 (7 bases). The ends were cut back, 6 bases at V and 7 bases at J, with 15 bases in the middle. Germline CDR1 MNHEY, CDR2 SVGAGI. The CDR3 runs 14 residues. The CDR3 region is CASRLGGRVGELFF. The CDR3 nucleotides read TGTGCCAGCAGGTTGGGGGGGCGCGTCGGGGAGCTGTTTTTT.